Given below is one T cell receptor (beta chain) in context. Its specific antigen is unknown. Base qualities are missing; no much larger clone stands one base away. Sample time point, as interpreted from the label and publication: cycle 1 day 1 (C1D1), immediately before nivolumab initiation. Relapse after autologous stem cell transplantation had occurred in all trial patients, and cohorts A, B and C were distinguished by prior brentuximab vedotin exposure. The trial cohort included 55 to 65 patients with relapsed/refractory classical Hodgkin lymphoma, and each patient had a best overall response of complete response, partial response or progressive disease. In the multi-cohort phase II CheckMate 205 trial, trial patients received single-agent nivolumab. An independent review committee assessed best overall response by applying the 2007 International Working Group response criteria. Trial PBMCs were collected just before the start of nivolumab (C1D1) and during therapy at cycle 2 day 1 and cycle 4 day 1. Peripheral blood was collected in 8 mL Vacutainer Cell Preparation Tubes, from which PBMCs were isolated by centrifugation and then cryopreserved.

The CDR3 covers 12 residues, taking in both the cysteine and the phenylalanine. The only DNA kept is the CDR3, 36 bases in frame from the first base. Taken from the germline V gene, the CDR1 and CDR2 loops are WSHSY and SAAADI. V lost 6 bases and J lost 9 bases, and the count of bases not matched to a germline gene is 3. This specimen belongs to a study of PD-1 blockade in classical Hodgkin lymphoma (dated by TCRdb to about 2020). Background on the whole study: Nivolumab dosing was 3 mg/kg intravenously every 2 weeks, continuing until either disease progression or unacceptable toxicity. To define a peripheral blood immune signature of response to PD-1 blockade in classical Hodgkin lymphoma, the study combined TCR beta sequencing with CyTOF. Findings and caveats that apply to the study as a whole: The study was restricted to a single clinical trial cohort, and the causes of repertoire differences, possibly disease activity or prior therapy, were left undefined. Baseline TCR diversity was reported to be lower in newly diagnosed patients than in healthy donors, and even lower in relapsed/refractory patients. Trial patients with a complete response had baseline diversity similar to that of newly diagnosed patients, while partial responders and progressors had significantly lower diversity. Lower diversity was seen in patients whose nivolumab began less than 1 year after ASCT, and these patients were left out of later analyses so that immune reconstitution would not confound the results. CD4+ but not CD8+ TCR diversity rose significantly by C4D1 (p=0.0027 vs p=0.16), most apparent in complete responders (p=0.02).

The Qiagen DNeasy kit was used to extract genomic DNA both from unsorted PBMCs and from the negatively selected CD4+ and CD8+ fractions. Amplification of TCR beta CDR3 regions was done by immunoSEQ multiplex PCR with primers that anneal to V and J segments. Amplification bias was minimized using a synthetic immune receptor repertoire, and residual bias was removed computationally after sequencing. As for the original processing: Custom Python scripts were used to quantify repertoire diversity as the Shannon entropy index. The unsorted, CD4+ and CD8+ repertoires were each analyzed separately, with the exception of combined analyses, where CD4+ and CD8+ sequences were merged in silico. Clonal expansion was defined as a frequency increase of at least 2-fold after treatment compared with C1D1, and clones undetected at baseline were assigned a pseudocount of 0.5. Singleton clones were defined as clones with 0 or 1 copy at C1D1, and non-singleton clones were defined as clones with 2 or more copies. Clones expanded in unsorted samples were assigned a CD4+, CD8+ or unknown annotation through matching of protein sequences in sorted samples from the same patient. Wilcoxon tests on paired samples were used to test diversity changes from C1D1 to C4D1. TCRdb retrieved this table from immuneACCESS and kept in-frame rearrangements only. Not all clones are present; in checked studies, unresolved V genes account for under half, and no reason is known for the remainder. The DNA was the basis for D and trimming; V, J and clone size are from that table. Here the sample has 4,000 to 4,500 clones; over 75% occur a single time. Of the sample, under 40% falls within the top ten clones.

Recombination connected TRBV10-2 to TRBJ2-3; 10 central nucleotides agree with TRBD2. This material consisted of peripheral blood mononuclear cells (PBMCs), taken at baseline. The clonotype was recovered from a human donor with classical Hodgkin lymphoma. The nucleotides read TGCGCCAGCAGCCTTAGCGGGGGGACGCAGTATTTT. It translates as CASSLSGGTQYF.